What follows is one TCR beta chain and its context. This sample was included in a study of control samples from healthy donors and cancer patients. The CDR3 spans 13 residues. V was trimmed by 4 bases and J by 6 bases, leaving 11 bases between them. CDR1 is LNHDA and CDR2 is SQIVND in the germline V gene (reference sequence). Clones were read by immunoSEQ multiplex PCR, and TCRdb kept only the in-frame ones, dropping some. The table includes 80,000 or so clones, roughly 90% detected once. This chain uses TRBV19 with TRBJ2-3; no definite D call. The TCR originated in a man aged 45-65 years in good health. The sample comprised blood. The CDR3 DNA sequence: TGTGCCAGTAGTAGACTCTCGAGCGATACGCAGTATTTT. Translated: CASSRLSSDTQYF.